These 30 T cell receptor beta chains were all obtained from the same sample, sequenced in a study of shared clonotypes between healthy human individuals. Libraries were prepared by immunoSEQ multiplex PCR; TCRdb keeps only in-frame clonotypes and omits some of them. The profile covers millions of clones, with 90% to 95% appearing a single time and under 0.15% taken by the ten largest. The specimen was naive CD4+ T cells sorted from blood. Subset in this sample: CD45RA+ positively selected. These receptors all come from a man aged 18 to 29 in good health.

This chain joins TRBV13 and TRBJ2-7; D is ambiguous. Germline CDR1 reads PRHDT; CDR2 reads FYEKMQ (reference sequence). V dropped 5 bases and J dropped 1 base, with 12 bases sitting between them. The CDR3 is 14 amino acids. This CDR3 reads CASSIFTESYEQYF. CDR3 DNA sequence: TGTGCCAGCAGCATATTTACAGAATCCTACGAGCAGTACTTC.

This chain joins TRBV18 and TRBJ2-7, with unresolved D. The germline V and J ends were trimmed by 5 bases and 7 bases, with 12 bases remaining between them. Germline V lookup: CDR1 KGHSH, CDR2 LQKENI. The CDR3 runs to 12 residues. The CDR3 nucleotides are TGTGCCAGCTCATTACTGGGTTGGGAGCAGTACTTC. Its protein product is CASSLLGWEQYF.

The chain links TRBV6-1 to TRBJ2-7; D gene uncertain. The CDR3 consists of 14 residues. The germline V and J ends were trimmed by 7 bases and 1 base, with 14 bases remaining between them. Germline V gene lookup returns CDR1 MNHNS and CDR2 SASEGT. CDR3 sequence reads: CASTAAIGSYEQYF. The CDR3 bases are TGTGCCAGCACCGCGGCTATCGGGTCCTACGAGCAGTACTTC.

This rearrangement joins TRBV2 to TRBJ2-7, with D possibly called TRBD1 or TRBD2 (6 bases each). Trimming removed 6 bases at V and 6 bases at J, with 15 bases between. The CDR3 length is 13 residues. Looked up from germline, CDR1 is SNHLY and CDR2 is FYNNEI. In nucleotides, the CDR3 is TGTGCCAGCAGGGGAGGACAGAAGCTCGAGCAGTACTTC. It translates to CASRGGQKLEQYF.

The chain is built from TRBV5-4 and TRBJ2-3; TRBD2 aligns across 9 bases. This CDR3 has 15 residues. The V segment lost 6 bases and the J segment 8 bases; nucleotides outside the gene matches: 13. The germline CDR1 and CDR2 sequences are SGHNT and YYREEE (reference sequence). Here the CDR3 DNA reads TGTGCCAGCACCCCGAATAGCGGGGGATCAAGTACGCAGTATTTT. Translated: CASTPNSGGSSTQYF. Supplemented by reference TRBV5-4 and TRBJ2-3, the full variable domain reads ETGVTQSPTHLIKTRGQQVTLRCSSQSGHNTVSWYQQALGQGPQFIFQYYREEENGRGNFPPRFSGLQFPNYSSELNVNALELDDSALYLCASTPNSGGSSTQYFGPGTRLTVL.

On this clone itself: The sample carries other DNA sequences with the same CDR3. The chain carries TRBV5-1 and TRBJ2-2, with a tentative D call TRBD1 (5 bases). V dropped 1 base and J dropped 2 bases, with 9 bases sitting between them. This CDR3 region has 15 residues. Germline CDR1 SGHRS, CDR2 YFSETQ. The chain's CDR3 is CASSLRQSNTGELFF. The CDR3 nucleotides read TGCGCCAGCAGCTTGCGACAGAGCAACACCGGGGAGCTGTTTTTT.

The CDR3 nucleotides read TGTGCCAGCAGCCAAGATATACGGCTAGAAGGTGGCTACACCTTC. It yields the protein CASSQDIRLEGGYTF. The rearrangement links TRBV4-2 to TRBJ1-2; D gene uncertain. This CDR3 has 15 residues. Germline CDR1 LGHNA, CDR2 YNFKEQ. V shed 0 bases and J shed 7 bases, with 15 bases lying between them.

On this clone itself: Other DNA sequences from this sample encode an identical CDR3 as well. The chain links TRBV7-2 to TRBJ1-6; no definite D call. The CDR3 has 16 residues. With 1 base removed from V and 0 bases from J, the gap between germline ends came to 7 bases. From germline, CDR1 is SGHTA and CDR2 FQGNSA. CDR3 coding DNA: TGTGCCAGCAGCTTAGGGGGAGGCTCCTATAATTCACCCCTCCACTTT. Translation: CASSLGGGSYNSPLHF.

The CDR3 coding sequence is TGTGCCAGCGGGCGACTCTACGAGCAGTACTTC. Amino acids: CASGRLYEQYF. The chain couples TRBV7-2 to TRBJ2-7; D call uncertain. Trimming cost V 8 bases and J 3 bases, with 8 bases left between them. Germline CDR1 SGHTA, CDR2 FQGNSA. The CDR3 runs 11 residues.

This chain connects TRBV12-5 to TRBJ2-2; the match to TRBD2 covers 10 bases. V lost 9 bases to trimming and J lost 5 bases; unmatched junction nucleotides: 9. The CDR3 is made up of 15 amino acids. Germline V CDR1 and CDR2: LGHNT, FRNRAP. The CDR3: CASTQAGGVTGELFF. DNA for the CDR3: TGTGCTAGCACACAAGCGGGAGGGGTGACCGGGGAGCTGTTTTTT.

A remark on this clone: Other nucleotide sequences from this sample produce the same CDR3. The rearrangement joins TRBV15 to TRBJ1-5, with unresolved D. Germline V gene sequence: CDR1 LNHNV, CDR2 YYDKDF (reference sequence). V was shortened by 1 base and J by 4 bases, with 8 bases between the two germline ends. The CDR3 is 14 residues long. The CDR3 DNA reads TGTGCCACCAGCAGAGGGCAGGAAAATCAGCCCCAGCATTTT. Translating gives CATSRGQENQPQHF.

This rearrangement joins TRBV5-6 to TRBJ1-2, with TRBD1 as a possible D gene (5 bases). Trimming took 0 bases from V and 5 from J, leaving 8 bases between them. This CDR3 spans 13 amino acids. The germline V gene encodes CDR1 SGHDT and CDR2 YYEEEE. The CDR3 DNA sequence: TGTGCCAGCAGCTTGGAACAGGATTATGGCTACACCTTC. Amino acids: CASSLEQDYGYTF. The variable domain in full, with the rest retrieved from reference TRBV5-6 and TRBJ1-2, is DAGVTQSPTHLIKTRGQQVTLRCSPKSGHDTVSWYQQALGQGPQFIFQYYEEEERQRGNFPDRFSGHQFPNYSSELNVNALLLGDSALYLCASSLEQDYGYTFGSGTRLTVV.

The chain is built from TRBV29-1 and TRBJ2-5, with D perhaps matching TRBD2 (6 bases). CDR3 length: 13 residues. V shed 4 bases and J shed 1 base, with 10 bases lying between them. The germline V gene encodes CDR1 SQVTM and CDR2 ANQGSEA. Here the CDR3 reads CSVGAGGQETQYF. The DNA of the CDR3 is TGCAGCGTTGGGGCCGGGGGCCAAGAGACCCAGTACTTC.

The chain recombines TRBV7-2 with TRBJ2-7, with TRBD2 matching over 9 bases. Germline V gene lookup returns CDR1 SGHTA and CDR2 FQGNSA. The V segment lost 5 bases and the J segment 2 bases; nucleotides outside the gene matches: 7. The CDR3 has 15 amino acids. The CDR3 DNA follows: TGTGCCAGCAGCAGACTGACTAGCGGAACCTACGAGCAGTACTTC. Protein product: CASSRLTSGTYEQYF.

The chain joins TRBV6-6 to TRBJ1-1; 8 bases are shared with TRBD1. This CDR3 is built from 14 residues. Germline CDR1 reads MNHNY; CDR2 reads SVGAGI (reference sequence). V dropped 5 bases and J dropped 0; count of bases not matched to a gene: 2. CDR3 sequence reads: CASSIRGLNTEAFF. The CDR3 DNA reads as TGTGCCAGCAGTATCAGGGGGCTGAACACTGAAGCTTTCTTT.

The V and J genes are TRBV5-1 and TRBJ1-6; TRBD1 matches at 7 bases. The V segment lost 4 bases and the J segment 7 bases; nucleotides outside the gene matches: 11. CDR1 SGHRS and CDR2 YFSETQ come from the germline V gene. The CDR3 is 16 residues long. The CDR3 loop is CASSPNRQGGNSPLHF. The CDR3 DNA sequence: TGCGCCAGCAGCCCAAACCGACAGGGTGGGAATTCACCCCTCCACTTT.

This sequence joins TRBV15 and TRBJ2-1; D might be TRBD2 (5 bases). V was trimmed by 8 bases and J by 3 bases, leaving 8 bases between them. Germline V lookup: CDR1 LNHNV, CDR2 YYDKDF (reference sequence). The CDR3 loop spans 12 amino acids. Here the CDR3 DNA reads TGTGCCACCGGGAGACTCTACAATGAGCAGTTCTTC. Encoded protein: CATGRLYNEQFF.

J is TRBJ1-5 and V is TRBV4-1, with D unresolved. This CDR3 has 14 residues. CDR1 and CDR2 (germline): MGHRA, YSYEKL. V was clipped by 0 bases and J by 4 bases, with 7 bases between them. CDR3 in amino acids: CASSQEQINQPQHF. As DNA, the CDR3 is TGCGCCAGCAGCCAAGAACAGATAAATCAGCCCCAGCATTTT.

The V call is TRBV9, the J call TRBJ2-6; D remains unclear. CDR3 length: 13 amino acids. Germline V CDR1 and CDR2: SGDLS, YYNGEE. V was shortened by 5 bases and J by 0 bases, with 3 bases between the two germline ends. CDR3 sequence: CASSRSGANVLTF. CDR3 bases: TGTGCCAGCAGTCGCTCTGGGGCCAACGTCCTGACTTTC.

V usage is TRBV5-1 and J usage is TRBJ1-1; 8 nucleotides agree with TRBD1. CDR1 and CDR2 from the germline V gene are SGHRS and YFSETQ. The V and J ends lost 0 bases and 5 bases, in that order; junction bases with no gene match: 6. The CDR3 covers 15 residues. This CDR3 is CASSLVGQGATEAFF. CDR3 sequence (DNA): TGCGCCAGCAGCTTGGTTGGGCAGGGGGCAACTGAAGCTTTCTTT.

The V call is TRBV5-6, the J call TRBJ1-2, with a tentative D call TRBD1 (6 bases). The CDR3 consists of 14 residues. Trimming stripped 0 bases from V and 5 bases from J, with 11 bases between. CDR1 is SGHDT and CDR2 is YYEEEE in the germline V gene. As DNA, the CDR3 is TGTGCCAGCAGCTTGGACAGGGTCGCTTATGGCTACACCTTC. It is translated as CASSLDRVAYGYTF. Based on the CDR3 plus reference TRBV5-6 and TRBJ1-2, the full variable domain is DAGVTQSPTHLIKTRGQQVTLRCSPKSGHDTVSWYQQALGQGPQFIFQYYEEEERQRGNFPDRFSGHQFPNYSSELNVNALLLGDSALYLCASSLDRVAYGYTFGSGTRLTVV.

The chain links TRBV19 to TRBJ2-2; 8 bases are a match to TRBD1. The CDR3 loop spans 14 amino acids. The J segment lost 3 bases and the V segment lost 7 bases, leaving 4 bases of the junction unmatched. Per germline, CDR1 LNHDA and CDR2 SQIVND (reference sequence). The CDR3 reads CASIGTGYTGELFF. In DNA, the CDR3 is TGTGCCAGTATCGGGACAGGTTACACCGGGGAGCTGTTTTTT.

This clone was found once. V gene TRBV28 combines with J gene TRBJ1-5; TRBD1 agrees at 9 bases. The germline V gene encodes CDR1 MDHEN and CDR2 SYDVKM. This CDR3 comprises 14 residues. V was clipped by 6 bases and J by 5 bases; unmatched bases: 5. The DNA for the CDR3 is TGTGCCAGCAGCCGGGACAGGGACCATCAGCCCCAGCATTTT. This sequence encodes CASSRDRDHQPQHF.

This sequence joins TRBV19 and TRBJ1-5; 9 nucleotides line up with TRBD1. J was trimmed by 4 bases and V by 7 bases; bases with no gene match: 8. Germline V gives CDR1 LNHDA, CDR2 SQIVND (reference sequence). This CDR3 comprises 15 residues. The CDR3 DNA follows: TGTGCCAGTACCACGGGACAGGGCCTAAATCAGCCCCAGCATTTT. This codes for CASTTGQGLNQPQHF.

The V and J genes are TRBV11-2 and TRBJ2-1, with 8 nucleotides matching TRBD2. Looked up from germline, CDR1 is SGHAT and CDR2 is FQNNGV. The CDR3 is made up of 15 amino acids. V gave up 4 bases and J gave up 8 bases; unmatched junction bases: 10. CDR3: CASSSSGRTGDEQFF. The CDR3 coding sequence is TGTGCCAGCAGCTCCAGCGGGAGAACGGGCGATGAGCAGTTCTTC. The whole variable domain, remainder taken from reference TRBV11-2 and TRBJ2-1, is EAGVAQSPRYKIIEKRQSVAFWCNPISGHATLYWYQQILGQGPKLLIQFQNNGVVDDSQLPKDRFSAERLKGVDSTLKIQPAKLEDSAVYLCASSSSGRTGDEQFFGPGTRLTVL.

As to this clone: A much larger clonotype is one base distant, so this may be a read error. V gene TRBV30 combines with J gene TRBJ2-7, with TRBD1 matching over 7 bases. The CDR3 has 14 amino acids. J lost 0 bases, V lost 7 bases, and 9 bases had no gene match. CDR1 GTSNPN and CDR2 SVGIG come from the germline V gene (reference sequence). CDR3 sequence: CAYKRQGNSYEQYF. DNA for the CDR3: TGTGCCTACAAGAGACAGGGTAACTCCTACGAGCAGTACTTC.

This chain links TRBV6-5 with TRBJ2-1; D gene unclear. The germline CDR1 and CDR2 sequences are MNHEY and SVGAGI. This CDR3 is 11 amino acids long. V lost 7 bases, J lost 8 bases, and 9 bases lay in between. The CDR3 nucleotides read TGTGCCAGCACCCAGCAGGATGAGCAGTTCTTC. Protein product: CASTQQDEQFF.

V usage is TRBV5-4 and J usage is TRBJ1-2; D gene ambiguous. Germline CDR1 reads SGHNT; CDR2 reads YYREEE (reference sequence). This CDR3 has 13 amino acids. V was clipped by 0 bases and J by 0 bases, with 3 bases between them. The CDR3 protein is CASSLEANYGYTF. The DNA of the CDR3 is TGTGCCAGCAGCTTGGAAGCTAACTATGGCTACACCTTC.

The V call is TRBV10-1, the J call TRBJ2-2; tentatively, D is TRBD1 (6 bases). This CDR3 is built from 15 residues. V lost 5 bases and J lost 0, with 10 bases in between. Per the germline V gene, CDR1 is WNHNN and CDR2 is SYGVQD (reference sequence). In nucleotides, the CDR3 is TGCGCCAGCAGTCCTAGGGGGTCGAACACCGGGGAGCTGTTTTTT. Its translation is CASSPRGSNTGELFF.

This clone was counted a single time. This chain uses TRBV6-5 with TRBJ2-4; D may be TRBD1 (6 bases). The V end lost 0 bases, the J end lost 10 bases, and 13 bases lay between the germline ends. The CDR3 sequence is 14 residues long. CDR1 is MNHEY and CDR2 is SVGAGI in the germline V gene. In DNA form, the CDR3 reads TGTGCCAGCAGTTACTCGGGGGCGTTGGGAATTCAGTACTTC. It translates to CASSYSGALGIQYF.